The 12 T cell receptor beta chains presented below share a single source sample, sequenced in a study of cytomegalovirus exposure and HLA in healthy donors. The primer mix had 60 Vbeta and 13 Jbeta primers. The protocol was immunoSEQ multiplex PCR, while the TCRdb copy is restricted to in-frame clones and leaves out a portion. The data show 150,000 to 200,000 clones, around 82% seen once. The source material was PBMCs. The receptor source for this set is a boy younger than 18 in good health and CMV-seronegative.

This sequence joins TRBV27 and TRBJ2-3; 11 bases match TRBD2. The CDR3 has 19 amino acids. The ends lost 3 bases at V and 1 base at J; junction bases unmatched: 12. Germline V gene sequence: CDR1 MNHEY, CDR2 SMNVEV (reference sequence). CDR3 protein: CASSFFPLAGGRGTDTQYF. Written as DNA, the CDR3 is TGTGCCAGCAGTTTTTTTCCCCTAGCGGGAGGACGGGGCACAGATACGCAGTATTTT.

The rearrangement uses TRBV12-5 and TRBJ2-7, with a tentative D call TRBD2 (6 bases). The germline gives CDR1 LGHNT, CDR2 FRNRAP. V lost 5 bases, J lost 2 bases, and 16 bases lay in between. The CDR3 runs 15 residues. The CDR3 DNA follows: TGTGCTAGTGGTCCTGAGGGACTTACAACCTACGAGCAGTACTTC. Translation gives CASGPEGLTTYEQYF. Full variable domain (missing parts from reference TRBV12-5 and TRBJ2-7): DARVTQTPRHKVTEMGQEVTMRCQPILGHNTVFWYRQTMMQGLELLAYFRNRAPLDDSGMPKDRFSAEMPDATLATLKIQPSEPRDSAVYFCASGPEGLTTYEQYFGPGTRLTVT.

The count of this clone is one. This chain links TRBV28 with TRBJ2-7; D may be TRBD2 (6 bases). This CDR3 comprises 14 residues. Per the germline V gene, CDR1 is MDHEN and CDR2 is SYDVKM. V shed 6 bases and J shed 6 bases, with 18 bases lying between them. Here the CDR3 reads CASRAFSLASEQYF. DNA for the CDR3: TGTGCCAGCAGGGCGTTCTCACTAGCCTCCGAGCAGTACTTC.

J is TRBJ1-5 and V is TRBV6-1, with 7 bases identical to TRBD1. Per the germline V gene, CDR1 is MNHNS and CDR2 is SASEGT. The CDR3 is made up of 13 amino acids. The junction had 3 bases not matched to a gene; V was cut back by 4 bases and J by 6 bases. The CDR3 DNA sequence: TGTGCCAGCAGTGCTACAGGGGTTCAGCCCCAGCATTTT. Translation: CASSATGVQPQHF.

For the CDR3, the DNA is TGTGCCAGCAGCGTGACGCCGGGGAGCTCCTACGAGCAGTACTTC. This sequence encodes CASSVTPGSSYEQYF. V usage is TRBV9 and J usage is TRBJ2-7, with D possibly matching TRBD2 (5 bases). CDR1 is SGDLS, CDR2 YYNGEE, per germline. V was trimmed by 2 bases and J by 0 bases, leaving 12 bases between them. This CDR3 comprises 15 residues.

The chain uses TRBV10-2 and TRBJ2-1, with 9 bases that match TRBD2. The CDR3 extends over 12 amino acids. J lost 13 bases, V lost 6 bases, and 7 bases had no gene match. CDR1 is WSHSY, CDR2 SAAADI, per germline. The CDR3 DNA is TGCGCCAGCAGCAATAGCGGGGGCTCCCAGTTCTTC. As protein: CASSNSGGSQFF.

DNA of the CDR3: TGCGCCAGCAGCCAAGATTGGGGGACAGGGGCGCGTGGCTACACCTTC. Amino acids: CASSQDWGTGARGYTF. V gene TRBV4-3 combines with J gene TRBJ1-2; 10 bases align to TRBD1. Germline V gene sequence: CDR1 LGHNA, CDR2 YSLEER. The CDR3 totals 16 residues. Trimming cost V 0 bases and J 7 bases; bases outside gene matches: 8.

The V call is TRBV7-2, the J call TRBJ2-5, with D possibly being TRBD1 (6 bases). Germline lookup yields CDR1 SGHTA and CDR2 FQGNSA. CDR3 size: 14 residues. V dropped 5 bases and J dropped 1 base, with 11 bases sitting between them. The CDR3 sequence: CASSPQGTQETQYF. The CDR3 DNA is TGTGCCAGCAGCCCACAGGGCACCCAAGAGACCCAGTACTTC.

The chain recombines TRBV5-1 with TRBJ1-2; possibly TRBD1 for D (5 bases). Per the germline V gene, CDR1 is SGHRS and CDR2 is YFSETQ. The CDR3 is 13 amino acids. The V end was cut by 4 bases, the J end by 8 bases, with 15 bases between. CDR3 sequence: CASSSLQDRGYTF. CDR3 DNA: TGCGCCAGCAGCAGCCTACAGGATCGGGGCTACACCTTC.

This chain links TRBV29-1 with TRBJ1-2; possible D gene TRBD1, 6 bases. The V end was cut by 0 bases, the J end by 7 bases, with 21 bases between. This CDR3 has 16 amino acids. Germline V gene sequence: CDR1 SQVTM, CDR2 ANQGSEA. CDR3 protein: CSVEDQPREGDLGYTF. CDR3 bases: TGCAGCGTTGAAGACCAACCCCGGGAGGGGGATCTTGGCTACACCTTC. The variable domain in full, completed from reference TRBV29-1 and TRBJ1-2, reads SAVISQKPSRDICQRGTSLTIQCQVDSQVTMMFWYRQQPGQSLTLIATANQGSEATYESGFVIDKFPISRPNLTFSTLTVSNMSPEDSSIYLCSVEDQPREGDLGYTFGSGTRLTVV.

The chain links TRBV13 to TRBJ2-7, with 8 bases that match TRBD1. Germline-derived CDR1 and CDR2 are PRHDT and FYEKMQ (reference sequence). The CDR3 covers 15 residues. The junction had 3 bases not matched to a gene; V was cut back by 0 bases and J by 2 bases. CDR3 nucleotides: TGTGCCAGCAGCTTAGGACAGGGGGAGGCCTACGAGCAGTACTTC. It specifies CASSLGQGEAYEQYF. The variable domain in full, completed from reference TRBV13 and TRBJ2-7, reads AAGVIQSPRHLIKEKRETATLKCYPIPRHDTVYWYQQGPGQDPQFLISFYEKMQSDKGSIPDRFSAQQFSDYHSELNMSSLELGDSALYFCASSLGQGEAYEQYFGPGTRLTVT.

The chain couples TRBV11-2 to TRBJ2-7, with 8 bases lining up with TRBD2. V shed 5 bases and J 2 bases; nucleotides not matched to a gene: 8. Germline CDR1 reads SGHAT; CDR2 reads FQNNGV. This CDR3 is built from 15 residues. The CDR3 loop is CASSRRRGGPYEQYF. CDR3 bases: TGTGCCAGCAGCCGAAGACGCGGGGGGCCCTACGAGCAGTACTTC.